This is a list of T cell receptor beta chains from one sample in a study of Graves' ophthalmopathy and Graves' hyperthyroidism. MiXCR, run by TCRdb on the multiplex PCR reads, gives a single entry per CDR3 protein. The data hold about 740,000 distinct CDR3 sequences, with 40% observed a single time. Sequenced input: peripheral blood. These receptors all stem from an adult man with Graves' ophthalmopathy. The CDR3 runs from the conserved cysteine through the conserved F or W. D genes are given only for firm matches. Expanded clones get a size class; other rows say once, few or many, or leave the size out.

>TRBV25-1|once|-|TRBJ2-7
TGTGCCAGCAGCCAAGATCTGATTCGGACGACCGAGCAGTACTTC
CASSQDLIRTTEQYF
>TRBV20-1|few|-|TRBJ2-7
TGCAGTGCTAGTATGGCCTCTGGGGTTTTCGAGCAGTACTTC
CSASMASGVFEQYF
>TRBV12-3/TRBV12-4|few|TRBD1|TRBJ1-3
TGTGCCAGCAGCCCGACAGGGATTAGTGGAAACACCATATATTTT
CASSPTGISGNTIYF
>TRBV7-9|-|TRBD1|TRBJ1-6
TGTGCCAGCAGCTGGACAGGGATTTTCTCCTATAATTCACCCCTCCACTTT
CASSWTGIFSYNSPLHF
>TRBV15|-|TRBD1|TRBJ1-4
TGTGCCACCAGCAGCGCAGGGGGCATTGAAAAACTGTTTTTT
CATSSAGGIEKLFF
>TRBV5-6|many|TRBD1|TRBJ2-7
TGTGCCAGCAGCTCCGGGACAGGGATCTACGAGCAGTACTTC
CASSSGTGIYEQYF
>TRBV7-9|many|-|TRBJ1-1
TGTGCCAGCAGCCCGGACATTTTAAAGGCTTTCTTT
CASSPDILKAFF
>TRBV3-1|many|-|TRBJ1-1
TGTGCCAGCAGCCTCCGGAACAGGGCCGAAGCTTTCTTT
CASSLRNRAEAFF
>TRBV29-1|many|TRBD1|TRBJ1-1
TGCAGCGTGAGACAGGGGTGGACCGCTGAAGCTTTCTTT
CSVRQGWTAEAFF
>TRBV6-1|-|TRBD1|TRBJ2-2
TGTGCCAGCAGTGAAAGACAGGGGTTCCAGAACACCGGGGAGCTGTTTTTT
CASSERQGFQNTGELFF
>TRBV6-5|few|-|TRBJ2-7
TGTGCCAGCAGTTACTCGAAGGGTCCCTACGAGCAGTACTTC
CASSYSKGPYEQYF
>TRBV9|-|TRBD1|TRBJ2-7
TGTGCCAGCAGCCAAGACAGGGCCTTTTCGTACGAGCAGTACTTC
CASSQDRAFSYEQYF
>TRBV7-6|-|-|TRBJ2-7
TGTGCCAGCTCACCAGGGTTTTCCGAGGCGTACGAGCAGTACTTC
CASSPGFSEAYEQYF
>TRBV20-1|-|-|TRBJ2-6
TGCAGTGCTGCCGGGACGGACTCTGGGGCCAACGTCCTGACTTTC
CSAAGTDSGANVLTF
>TRBV28|few|TRBD2|TRBJ2-5
TGTGCCAGCTCGGGTAGCGGGTACAAAGAGACCCAGTACTTC
CASSGSGYKETQYF
>TRBV19|-|-|TRBJ1-1
TGTGCCAGTAGTATATGGACGAGGGGCTTGGGCACTGAAGCTTTCTTT
CASSIWTRGLGTEAFF
>TRBV7-9|-|-|TRBJ2-3
TGTGCCAGCAGCTCGCCGGTCGGAAGCACAGATACGCAGTATTTT
CASSSPVGSTDTQYF
>TRBV11-2|-|-|TRBJ1-5
TGTGCTAGATTCAGCCCCAGGGAGCCCCAGCATTTT
CARFSPREPQHF
>TRBV28|few|TRBD1|TRBJ1-5
TGTGCCAGCAGCCGCGGGACAGGGTACGGCAATGATCAGCCCCAGCATTTT
CASSRGTGYGNDQPQHF
>TRBV6-1|-|TRBD1|TRBJ2-7
TGTGCCACCAGTGATTTGAACAGGGGGACTTCCGAGCAGTACTTC
CATSDLNRGTSEQYF
>TRBV7-6|many|-|TRBJ1-4
TGTGCCAGCAGCCCCCCGGCCGTGACAGGTTTTGAAAAACTGTTTTTT
CASSPPAVTGFEKLFF
>TRBV19|-|TRBD2|TRBJ2-7
TGTGCCAGTAGCCAGCGACCAGCGGGAGGGCCTTCCTACGAGCAGTACTTC
CASSQRPAGGPSYEQYF
>TRBV29-1|-|-|TRBJ1-1
TGCAGCCAAGGTCGGGCTAACACTGAAGCTTTCTTT
CSQGRANTEAFF
>TRBV19|-|-|TRBJ1-5
TGTGCCAGTAGTACCTGGGGGGCCCCGGGGACCCAGCATTTT
CASSTWGAPGTQHF
>TRBV10-2|-|TRBD1|TRBJ2-7
TGTGCCAGCAACCAAGGACAGGGGAACTACGAGCAGTACTTC
CASNQGQGNYEQYF
>TRBV29-1|-|TRBD1|TRBJ2-7
TGCAGCCAAGGACAGGGCGAGCAGTACTTC
CSQGQGEQYF